These T cell receptor beta chains were read from a single sample in a study of beta chain features in type 1 diabetes. Repertoires were generated with immunoSEQ multiplex PCR, while TCRdb's copy carries only in-frame clones and drops some. The sample lists about 700,000 clones, under 15% occurring once. Sequences were obtained from naive CD4+ T cells from blood. These receptors came from a man between 18 and 29 years old with type 1 diabetes. The conserved cysteine and the conserved F or W are not part of the CDR3 here.

TRBV4-2,ASSQESRPRSSYNSPLH
TRBV28,ASSPAGTGSYEQY
TRBV30,AWSVLLTGVYGYT
TRBV28,ASSLQGPPYEQY
TRBV7-2,ASSLVVAGTGAF
TRBV7-9,ASSLGSGGYGTEAF
TRBV11-3,ASSLIYGTSEETQY
TRBV7-8,ASSITHFGNTIY
TRBV15,ATSRDTGVNSPLH
TRBV6-4,ASSPRAGSDTQY
TRBV13,ASSLPPSGGYYEQY
TRBV29-1,SVVPGGTEAF
TRBV5-8,ASSFLENSPLH
TRBV9,ASSVATSVNEQF
TRBV5-1,ASSFLSGGITDTQY
TRBV2,ASSEGQGDYNEQF
TRBV6-1,ASSTGTGIEETQY
TRBV5-6,ASSPGTGRDYGYT
TRBV29-1,SVERQHTEAF
TRBV18,ASSPYRDRGPNIQY
TRBV7-8,ASSLVSLAGAHTDTQY
TRBV7-9,ASSTRTSGVSTDTQY
TRBV29-1,SVGTGLFNQPQH
TRBV15,ATSRDTVESNYGYT
TRBV30,AWEEGGNQPQH
TRBV18,ASSTSGQAF
TRBV25-1,ASKARAGYEQY
TRBV30,AWTRLAGGNTDTQY
TRBV27,ASSLWSYGGADTQY
TRBV11-2,ASSLKTQAEQY
TRBV14,ASSQGGQPQH
TRBV29-1,SVSEFNQPQH
TRBV30,AWTGHGTEAF
TRBV18,ASSPPGTRNQPQH
TRBV2,ASSPSEGTDTQY
TRBV18,ASSPGSQEQY
TRBV6-6,ASSPPRGTDTQY
TRBV20-1,SVDQETQY
TRBV7-2,ASRTRQGQETQY
TRBV5-1,ASSLAGYGYT
TRBV4-1,ASSHLYSTGTGPYEQY
TRBV18,ASSPPVSLVSYEQY
TRBV29-1,SVRSGSANSPLH
TRBV6-6,ASMSGTHYT
TRBV7-8,ASSFYGNDNSPLH
TRBV7-2,ASSPSYEGSYEQY
TRBV6-5,ASRGFTYEQY
TRBV7-9,ASSLQGVETGELF
TRBV7-9,ASSLGHGGNQPQH
TRBV7-3,ASSLWSSGGTEQF
TRBV7-2,ASSLEDRGTEAF
TRBV11-2,ASSLGASGVETQY